This T cell receptor (beta chain) was retrieved from a study of beta chain features in type 1 diabetes (dated by TCRdb to between 2017 and 2018). Background for the entire study: Mean age, gender distribution, total cell number and subset yield did not differ between patients and healthy donors. A total of 100 million to 110 million sorted cells were examined across all samples, and a strong correlation was observed between cell number per subset and RNA yield. Whereas all 30 or so donors provided naive and central memory subsets, regulatory and stem cell-like memory subsets were isolated from just 8 patients and about 8 healthy donors. The study compared the TCRB repertoires of sorted circulating CD4+ T cell subsets in recently diagnosed type 1 diabetes patients with those in matched healthy donors. Broader findings and caveats from the paper: At VDJ recombination sites, patients with type 1 diabetes made fewer insertions and deleted more nucleotides, a pattern implying thymic rearrangement abnormalities. In all four CD4+ subsets, TCRB CDR3 length was moderately but significantly shorter in type 1 diabetes patients. Shorter templates might be favored by PCR, yet because patient and control samples were amplified and corrected together, any such skew would affect both groups equally. Because cDNA was sequenced instead of genomic DNA, activated cells with high expression could be over-represented, although the groups did not differ in activation or CD3 levels. The naive, central memory and regulatory TCRB repertoires appeared to resemble one another more closely among patients than among healthy donors. HLA sub-analyses involved small numbers of individuals, so any influence of HLA type on TCRB rearrangement remained unresolved.

A single peripheral blood draw of roughly 0.11 L on average was collected from each donor into heparinised tubes. A BD FACSAria II and a panel including CD45RO, CCR7, CD25, CD127, CD95 and CD27 were used to sort naive, central memory, regulatory and stem cell-like memory CD4+ T cells. All sorted populations exceeded 95% purity. PBMCs were isolated immediately by Lymphoprep density gradient centrifugation and stained directly without culture. So that batch effects would be minimized, each experiment stained and sorted samples in pairs, pairing one healthy donor with one patient. The entire isolated RNA was reverse transcribed using the High Capacity cDNA Reverse Transcription Kit, and thus expressed TCRB transcripts were sequenced. Deep immunoSEQ sequencing was applied to naive, central memory and regulatory T cell samples, giving an average of roughly 3.5 million total reads per sample. Sorted cells were lysed in RLT buffer, and RNA was extracted using DNase-treated RNeasy Micro or Mini kits according to cell number. Each cell subset was processed separately to prevent cross-contamination, with patient and healthy donor samples processed together. Using the immunoSEQ multiplex PCR, TCRB sequences were amplified from cDNA into 87-bp fragments spanning the CDR3 region. Amplicons were sequenced on the Illumina HiSeq platform. For the original study's pipeline: Synthetic template baselines were used to correct PCR bias computationally, reads within Hamming distance 2 were collapsed together, and singletons that could not be merged were discarded. Reads were aligned against IMGT to assign V, D and J genes, CDR3 length and insertions or deletions at six rearrangement sites. Within each subset, clonotype counts were normalized to the number of sorted cells before true diversity and Gini coefficients were calculated with the tcR R package. The overlap coefficient, calculated on TCRB nucleotide sequences, was used to measure repertoire sharing. Out-of-frame TCRB sequences from naive cells were analyzed as a proxy for the pre-selection repertoire. TCRdb carries this immuneACCESS record with in-frame sequences only. Its versions omit some clonotypes, under half of them owing to an unresolved V gene in the studies checked, with the rest unexplained. V, J and clone size were drawn from that table, and D and trimming were deduced from the DNA. The sample table lists 600,000 or so clones, over 13% of them with a count of one. The ten top clones hold 0.035% to 0.045% of the sample.

From its cysteine to its phenylalanine, the CDR3 spans 14 amino acids. CDR3 DNA only is kept here, 42 bases in frame from base 1. V is reduced by 10 bases and J by 2 bases, leaving a spacing of 16 bases between them. The germline V gene gives CDR1 as SNHLY and CDR2 as FYNNEI. There are a few counts of this clone. Its antigen remains unidentified. No much larger clonotype is one base removed from it; base qualities were not supplied. The source of this sequence is a man aged 18 to 30 with type 1 diabetes. Material for sequencing was naive CD4+ T cells from blood. This specimen's cell subset or site label, interpreted: true naive CD4+ T cells. The rearranged chain carries TRBV2 and TRBJ2-3, with a tentative D call of TRBD1 or TRBD2, each matching 5 bases. The DNA sequence reads TGTGCCACCCGACGGGGCGGCTCCACAGATACGCAGTATTTT. It specifies CATRRGGSTDTQYF.